This TCR beta chain was sequenced for a study of cytomegalovirus exposure and HLA in healthy donors. The study's findings and limits: It was confirmed in vitro that a few of the CMV-associated chains were specific for CMV antigens. Per a prior analysis, the majority of TCR beta V segments were productive roughly 87% or roughly 30% of the time. CMV serostatus was the sole immune exposure data available.

Points on this clone: The antigen is undetermined.

PCR employed 60 Vbeta and 13 Jbeta primers. Clones were read by immunoSEQ multiplex PCR, and TCRdb kept only the in-frame ones, dropping some. The sample consists of 95,000 to 110,000 clones, 82% of them appearing once. The CDR3 extends over 15 amino acids. Unmatched junction bases numbered 2, after V lost 3 bases and J lost 1 base. In germline, CDR1 is SGDLS, CDR2 YYNGEE. The source material was PBMCs. The clonotype comes from a man under 40 in good health and CMV-seropositive. The gene calls are TRBV9 and TRBJ2-1, with 9 nucleotides matching TRBD1. The chain's CDR3 is CASSAGQGSYNEQFF. CDR3 DNA: TGTGCCAGCAGCGCCGGACAGGGGTCCTACAATGAGCAGTTCTTC.